This T cell receptor beta chain was captured in a study of T-cell reconstitution after alpha-beta-depleted transplantation in children. CDR3 length equals 14 residues. V lost 1 base to trimming and J lost 4 bases, with 8 bases between them. Germline lookup yields CDR1 SGHVS and CDR2 FQNEAQ. Preparation of the TCRbeta library involved a method that used unique molecular identifiers. TCRdb re-called the PCR reads through MiXCR, storing one row per CDR3 protein. The table lists 250,000 to 300,000 distinct CDR3 sequences, 9.9% of them singletons. This clonotype was observed many times. The rearrangement links TRBV7-8 to TRBJ1-3; D is unclear. The material sequenced was PBMCs from the stem cell graft donor, taken from the stem cell graft. The clonotype comes from a human donor who donated a stem cell graft to a child with SCID. The CDR3: CASSLVGSGNTIYF. CDR3 DNA sequence: TGTGCCAGCAGCTTAGTCGGGTCCGGAAACACCATATATTTT.